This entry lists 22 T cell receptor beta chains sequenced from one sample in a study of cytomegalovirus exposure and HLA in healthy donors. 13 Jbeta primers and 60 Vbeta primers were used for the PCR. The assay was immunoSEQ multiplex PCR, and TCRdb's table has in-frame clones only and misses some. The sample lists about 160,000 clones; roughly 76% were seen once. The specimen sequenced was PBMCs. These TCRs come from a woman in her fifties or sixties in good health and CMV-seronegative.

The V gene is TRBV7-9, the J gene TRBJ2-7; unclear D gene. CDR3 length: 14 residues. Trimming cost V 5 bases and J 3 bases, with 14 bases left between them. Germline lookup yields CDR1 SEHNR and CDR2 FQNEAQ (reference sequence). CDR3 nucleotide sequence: TGTGCCAGCAGCCACCCGTTGGCCAACTACGAGCAGTACTTC. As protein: CASSHPLANYEQYF.

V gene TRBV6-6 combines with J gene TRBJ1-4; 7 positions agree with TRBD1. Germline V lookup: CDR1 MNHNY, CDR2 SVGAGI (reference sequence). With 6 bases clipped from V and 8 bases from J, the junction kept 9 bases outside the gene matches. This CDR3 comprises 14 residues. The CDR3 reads CASSDRSGGEKLFF. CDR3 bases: TGTGCCAGCAGCGACAGGTCAGGGGGAGAAAAACTGTTTTTT.

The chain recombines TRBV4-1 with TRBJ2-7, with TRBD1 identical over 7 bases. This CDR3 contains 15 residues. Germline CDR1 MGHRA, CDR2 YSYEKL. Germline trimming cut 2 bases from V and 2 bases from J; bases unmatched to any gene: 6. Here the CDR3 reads CASSQPGTATYEQYF. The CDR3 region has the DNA TGCGCCAGCAGCCAACCCGGGACAGCAACCTACGAGCAGTACTTC.

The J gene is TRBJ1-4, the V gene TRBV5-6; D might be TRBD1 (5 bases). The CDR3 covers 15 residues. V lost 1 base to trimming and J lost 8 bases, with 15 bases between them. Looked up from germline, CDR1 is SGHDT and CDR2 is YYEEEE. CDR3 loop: CASSLTGKGDEKLFF. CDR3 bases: TGTGCCAGCAGCTTGACAGGCAAAGGCGACGAAAAACTGTTTTTT.

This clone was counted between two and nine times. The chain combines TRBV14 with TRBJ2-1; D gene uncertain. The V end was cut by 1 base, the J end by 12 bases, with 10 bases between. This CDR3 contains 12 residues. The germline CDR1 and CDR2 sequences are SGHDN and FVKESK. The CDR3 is CASSQVNLVQFF. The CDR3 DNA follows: TGTGCCAGCAGCCAAGTCAATTTAGTGCAGTTCTTC.

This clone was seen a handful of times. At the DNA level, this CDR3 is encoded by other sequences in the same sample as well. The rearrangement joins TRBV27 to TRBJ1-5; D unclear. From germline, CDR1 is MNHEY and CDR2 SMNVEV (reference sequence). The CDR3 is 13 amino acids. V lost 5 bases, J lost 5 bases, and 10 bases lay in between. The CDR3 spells CASSRRGDQPQHF. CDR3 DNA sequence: TGTGCCAGCAGTCGACGGGGAGATCAGCCCCAGCATTTT.

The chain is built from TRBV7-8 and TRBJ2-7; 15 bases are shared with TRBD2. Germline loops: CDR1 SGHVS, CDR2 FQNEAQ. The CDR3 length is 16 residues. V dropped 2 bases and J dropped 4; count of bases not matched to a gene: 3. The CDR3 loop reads CASSLTGTSGGYEQYF. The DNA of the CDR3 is TGTGCCAGCAGCTTAACGGGGACTAGCGGGGGGTACGAGCAGTACTTC.

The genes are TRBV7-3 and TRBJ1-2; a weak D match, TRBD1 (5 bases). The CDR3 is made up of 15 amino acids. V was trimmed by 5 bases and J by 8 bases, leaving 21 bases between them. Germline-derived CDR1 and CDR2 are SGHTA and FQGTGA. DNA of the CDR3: TGTGCCAGCAGCAACGAAGGGACGGGGAGGTACGGCTACACCTTC. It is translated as CASSNEGTGRYGYTF.

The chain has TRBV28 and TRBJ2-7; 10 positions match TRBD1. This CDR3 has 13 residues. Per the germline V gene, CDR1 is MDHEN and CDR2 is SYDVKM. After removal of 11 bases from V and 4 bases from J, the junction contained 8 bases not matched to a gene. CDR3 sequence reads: CASTGTGEYEQYF. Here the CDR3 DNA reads TGTGCCTCGACCGGGACAGGGGAGTACGAGCAGTACTTC.

The CDR3 DNA follows: TGTGCCAGCTCCACTGCCGGGAATGAGCAGTTCTTC. It specifies CASSTAGNEQFF. The rearrangement joins TRBV2 to TRBJ2-1; D uncertain. Trimming took off 8 bases at V and 7 bases at J, with 12 bases between the two ends. The CDR3 loop spans 12 amino acids. Germline CDR1 is SNHLY and CDR2 is FYNNEI.

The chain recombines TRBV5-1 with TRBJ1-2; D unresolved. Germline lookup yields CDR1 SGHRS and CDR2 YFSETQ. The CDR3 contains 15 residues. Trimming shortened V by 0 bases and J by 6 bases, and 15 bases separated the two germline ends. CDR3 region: CASSLVPGREDGYTF. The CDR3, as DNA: TGCGCCAGCAGCTTGGTGCCGGGAAGGGAGGATGGCTACACCTTC.

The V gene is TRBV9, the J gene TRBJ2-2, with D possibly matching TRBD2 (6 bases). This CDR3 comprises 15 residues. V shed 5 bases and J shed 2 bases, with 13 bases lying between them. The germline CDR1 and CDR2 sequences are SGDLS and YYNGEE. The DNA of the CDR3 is TGTGCCAGCAGTCCCGGGACTGGAAACACCGGGGAGCTGTTTTTT. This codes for CASSPGTGNTGELFF.

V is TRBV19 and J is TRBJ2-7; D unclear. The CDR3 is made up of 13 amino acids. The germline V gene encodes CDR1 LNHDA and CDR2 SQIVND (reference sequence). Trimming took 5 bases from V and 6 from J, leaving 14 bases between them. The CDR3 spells CASSPPGLLEQYF. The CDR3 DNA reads TGTGCCAGTAGTCCGCCGGGTTTGCTCGAGCAGTACTTC. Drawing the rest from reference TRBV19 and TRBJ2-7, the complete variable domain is DGGITQSPKYLFRKEGQNVTLSCEQNLNHDAMYWYRQDPGQGLRLIYYSQIVNDFQKGDIAEGYSVSREKKESFPLTVTSAQKNPTAFYLCASSPPGLLEQYFGPGTRLTVT.

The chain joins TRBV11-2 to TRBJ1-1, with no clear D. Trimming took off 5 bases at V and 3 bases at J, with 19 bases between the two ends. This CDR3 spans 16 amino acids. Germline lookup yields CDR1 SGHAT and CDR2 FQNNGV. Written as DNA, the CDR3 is TGTGCCAGCAGCCATGTGTTCCAGTCGGCGGACACTGAAGCTTTCTTT. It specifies CASSHVFQSADTEAFF.

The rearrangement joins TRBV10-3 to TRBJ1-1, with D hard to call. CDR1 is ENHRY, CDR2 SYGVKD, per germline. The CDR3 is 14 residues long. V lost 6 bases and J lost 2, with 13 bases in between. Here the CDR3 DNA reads TGTGCCATCAGCCCGGGATACCTTAACACTGAAGCTTTCTTT. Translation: CAISPGYLNTEAFF.

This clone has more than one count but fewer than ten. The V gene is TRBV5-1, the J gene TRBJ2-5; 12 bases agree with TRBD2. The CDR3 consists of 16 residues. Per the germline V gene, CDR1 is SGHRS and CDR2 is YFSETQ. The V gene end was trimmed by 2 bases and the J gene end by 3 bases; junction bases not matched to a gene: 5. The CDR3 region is CASSLSSGGAEETQYF. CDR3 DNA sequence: TGCGCCAGCAGCTTATCTAGCGGGGGGGCCGAAGAGACCCAGTACTTC.

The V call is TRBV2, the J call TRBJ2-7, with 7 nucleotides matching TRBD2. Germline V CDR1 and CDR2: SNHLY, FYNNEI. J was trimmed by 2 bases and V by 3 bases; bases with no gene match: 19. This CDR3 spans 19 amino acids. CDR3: CASSDGSSGIFLPTYEQYF. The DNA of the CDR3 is TGTGCCAGCAGTGATGGTTCTAGCGGAATTTTTCTTCCTACCTACGAGCAGTACTTC.

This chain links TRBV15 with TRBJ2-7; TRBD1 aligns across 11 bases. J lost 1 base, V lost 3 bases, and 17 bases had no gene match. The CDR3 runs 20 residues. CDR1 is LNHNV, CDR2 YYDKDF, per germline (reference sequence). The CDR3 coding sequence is TGTGCCACCAGCAGCCAGCCGGGACAGGGGGTTCACGGGGGGTCCTACGAGCAGTACTTC. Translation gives CATSSQPGQGVHGGSYEQYF.

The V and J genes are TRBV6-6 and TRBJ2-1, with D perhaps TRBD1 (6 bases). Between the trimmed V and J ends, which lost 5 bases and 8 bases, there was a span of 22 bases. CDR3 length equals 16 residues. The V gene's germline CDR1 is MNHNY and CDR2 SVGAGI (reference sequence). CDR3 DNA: TGTGCCAGCAGTAGCTTGGGACACCTAGAGGGCGATGAGCAGTTCTTC. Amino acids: CASSSLGHLEGDEQFF.

The CDR3 DNA reads as TGCGCCAGCAGCCTATCAACTAATGAAAAACTGTTTTTT. This encodes CASSLSTNEKLFF. This chain uses TRBV5-1 with TRBJ1-4; D is undetermined. V lost 4 bases and J 0 bases, leaving 4 bases between the germline ends. Germline values: CDR1 SGHRS, CDR2 YFSETQ. The CDR3 runs to 13 residues.

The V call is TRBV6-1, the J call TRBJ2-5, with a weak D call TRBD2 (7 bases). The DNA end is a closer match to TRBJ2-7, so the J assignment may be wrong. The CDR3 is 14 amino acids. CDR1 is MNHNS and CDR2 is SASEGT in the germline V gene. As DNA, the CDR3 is TGTGCCAGCAAGCAAGGGGGGGAGTGGATCGAGCAGTACTTC. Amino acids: CASKQGGEWIEQYF.

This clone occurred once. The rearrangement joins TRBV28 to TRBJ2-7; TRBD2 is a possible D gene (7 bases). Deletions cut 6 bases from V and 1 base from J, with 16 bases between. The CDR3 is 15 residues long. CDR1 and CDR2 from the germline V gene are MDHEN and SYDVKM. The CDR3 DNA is TGTGCCAGCAGCCCAGCCGGGGGGCAGTCCTACGAGCAGTACTTC. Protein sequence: CASSPAGGQSYEQYF.